These 7 T cell receptor beta chains were all obtained from the same sample, sequenced in a study of T cells in localized non-small cell lung cancer. TCRdb keeps only in-frame clones here, not all; method: immunoSEQ multiplex PCR. The sample lists about 2,100 clones, over 20% occurring once. The sample was lung tumor tissue, taken before any cancer treatment. Receptors originate from a female donor of 60 years or more with stage II lung adenocarcinoma.

The genes are TRBV30 and TRBJ1-1; tentative D call: TRBD1 (5 bases). Germline values: CDR1 GTSNPN, CDR2 SVGIG (reference sequence). V lost 0 bases, J lost 5 bases, and 7 bases lay in between. The CDR3 sequence is 12 residues long. CDR3: CAWSVKGTEAFF. DNA of the CDR3: TGTGCCTGGAGTGTTAAGGGGACTGAAGCTTTCTTT.

V and J are TRBV5-1 and TRBJ2-6, with D possibly matching TRBD1 (6 bases). Germline CDR1 reads SGHRS; CDR2 reads YFSETQ. The germline V and J ends were trimmed by 6 bases and 2 bases, with 12 bases remaining between them. The CDR3 has 15 amino acids. CDR3 nucleotide sequence: TGCGCCAGCACCTTTCAGGGGACTGGGGCCAACGTCCTGACTTTC. This codes for CASTFQGTGANVLTF.

This sequence joins TRBV30 and TRBJ2-1, with D maybe TRBD1 (5 bases). The V gene's germline CDR1 is GTSNPN and CDR2 SVGIG (reference sequence). V lost 1 base, J lost 5 bases, and 9 bases lay in between. The CDR3 consists of 13 residues. The CDR3 bases are TGTGCCTGGAGTGGTGACAGCAACAATGAGCAGTTCTTC. Its translation: CAWSGDSNNEQFF.

The gene calls are TRBV6-8 and TRBJ2-3, with D perhaps matching TRBD1 (6 bases). The CDR3 sequence is 13 residues long. Trimming shortened V by 8 bases and J by 3 bases, and 12 bases separated the two germline ends. Germline V lookup: CDR1 MNHGY, CDR2 SAAAGT. The CDR3 nucleotides are TGTGCCAGCGCGAGGGGGACAACAGATACGCAGTATTTT. It translates to CASARGTTDTQYF.

This chain links TRBV7-4 with TRBJ1-3; TRBD1 might be the D (6 bases). From germline, CDR1 is SGHVT and CDR2 SQSDAQ. V gave up 5 bases and J gave up 2 bases, with 7 bases separating them. The CDR3 consists of 13 residues. The CDR3 DNA is TGTGCCAGCAGCACAGGGACTGGAAACACCATATATTTT. It specifies CASSTGTGNTIYF.

The V and J genes are TRBV5-1 and TRBJ1-1; maybe TRBD1 (6 bases). Germline V CDR1 and CDR2: SGHRS, YFSETQ. The CDR3 runs 15 residues. V was pared by 2 bases and J by 1 base, with 12 bases between. CDR3 in amino acids: CASSLRTDPNTEAFF. The CDR3 DNA reads as TGCGCCAGCAGCTTAAGGACAGATCCGAACACTGAAGCTTTCTTT.

The chain employs TRBV29-1 and TRBJ2-1, with 10 nucleotides matching TRBD2. Germline trimming cut 0 bases from V and 7 bases from J; bases unmatched to any gene: 9. Germline CDR1 and CDR2: SQVTM and ANQGSEA. The CDR3 contains 16 residues. CDR3 in amino acids: CSVEESIAGGLNEQFF. In nucleotides, the CDR3 is TGCAGCGTTGAAGAATCAATAGCGGGGGGCTTGAATGAGCAGTTCTTC.